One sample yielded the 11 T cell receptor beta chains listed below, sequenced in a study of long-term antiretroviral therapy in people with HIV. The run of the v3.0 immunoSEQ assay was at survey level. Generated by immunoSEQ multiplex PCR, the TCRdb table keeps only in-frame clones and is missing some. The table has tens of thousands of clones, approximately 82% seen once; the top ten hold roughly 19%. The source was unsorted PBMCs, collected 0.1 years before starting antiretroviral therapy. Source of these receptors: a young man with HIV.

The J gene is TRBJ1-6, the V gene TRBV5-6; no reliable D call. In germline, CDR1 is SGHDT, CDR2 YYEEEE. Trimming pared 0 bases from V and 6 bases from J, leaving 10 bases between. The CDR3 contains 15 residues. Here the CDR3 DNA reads TGTGCCAGCAGCTTGGTTCGGGCTCCTAATTCACCCCTCCACTTT. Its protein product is CASSLVRAPNSPLHF.

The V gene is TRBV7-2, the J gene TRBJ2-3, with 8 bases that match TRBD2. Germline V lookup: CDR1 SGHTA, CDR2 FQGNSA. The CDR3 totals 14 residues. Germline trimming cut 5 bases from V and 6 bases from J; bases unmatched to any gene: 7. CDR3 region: CASSLLAARDTQYF. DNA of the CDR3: TGTGCCAGCAGCCTACTAGCGGCCCGGGATACGCAGTATTTT. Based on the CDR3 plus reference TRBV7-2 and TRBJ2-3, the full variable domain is GAGVSQSPSNKVTEKGKDVELRCDPISGHTALYWYRQSLGQGLEFLIYFQGNSAPDKSGLPSDRFSAERTGGSVSTLTIQRTQQEDSAVYLCASSLLAARDTQYFGPGTRLTVL.

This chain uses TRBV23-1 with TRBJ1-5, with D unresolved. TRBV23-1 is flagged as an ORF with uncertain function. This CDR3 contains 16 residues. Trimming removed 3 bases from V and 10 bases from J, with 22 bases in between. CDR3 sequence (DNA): TGCGCCAGCAGTCACATTTTTTGGCAGGCGACCTCCCCCCAGCATTTT. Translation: CASSHIFWQATSPQHF.

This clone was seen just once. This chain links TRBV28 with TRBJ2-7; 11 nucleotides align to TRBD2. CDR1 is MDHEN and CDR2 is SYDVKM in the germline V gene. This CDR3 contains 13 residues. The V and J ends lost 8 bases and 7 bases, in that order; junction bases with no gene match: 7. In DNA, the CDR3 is TGTGCCAGCGTTACTAGCGGGAGAATTGAGCAGTACTTC. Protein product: CASVTSGRIEQYF.

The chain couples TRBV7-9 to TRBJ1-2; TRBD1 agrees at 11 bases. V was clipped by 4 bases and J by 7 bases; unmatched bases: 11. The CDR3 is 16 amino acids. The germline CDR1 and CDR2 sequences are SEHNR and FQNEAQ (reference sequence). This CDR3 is CASSSPGQGVLGGYTF. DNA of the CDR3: TGTGCCAGCAGCTCGCCGGGACAGGGGGTGCTCGGTGGCTACACCTTC. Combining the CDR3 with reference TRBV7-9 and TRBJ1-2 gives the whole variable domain DTGVSQNPRHKITKRGQNVTFRCDPISEHNRLYWYRQTLGQGPEFLTYFQNEAQLEKSRLLSDRFSAERPKGSFSTLEIQRTEQGDSAMYLCASSSPGQGVLGGYTFGSGTRLTVV.

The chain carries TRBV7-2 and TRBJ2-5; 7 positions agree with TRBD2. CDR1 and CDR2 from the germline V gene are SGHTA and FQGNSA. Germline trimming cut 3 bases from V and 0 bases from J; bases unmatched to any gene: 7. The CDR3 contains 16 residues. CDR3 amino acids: CASSLVRGVYQETQYF. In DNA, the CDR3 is TGTGCCAGCAGCTTGGTTCGGGGGGTGTACCAAGAGACCCAGTACTTC.

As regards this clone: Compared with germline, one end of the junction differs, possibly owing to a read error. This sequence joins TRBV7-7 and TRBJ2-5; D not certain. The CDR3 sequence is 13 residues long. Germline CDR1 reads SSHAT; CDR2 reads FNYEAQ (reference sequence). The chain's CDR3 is CASSSPPQETQYF. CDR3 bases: TGTGCTAGCAGCTCCCCGCCGCAAGAGACCCAGTACTTC.

CDR3 nucleotide sequence: TGTGCCCAAAGCGGAGGCTCCTACAATGAGCAGTTCTTC. Its translation: CAQSGGSYNEQFF. This chain joins TRBV30 and TRBJ2-1; D may be TRBD2 (5 bases). The germline V gene has CDR1 GTSNPN and CDR2 SVGIG (reference sequence). The V and J ends lost 8 bases and 0 bases respectively, with 11 bases between them. This CDR3 contains 13 residues.

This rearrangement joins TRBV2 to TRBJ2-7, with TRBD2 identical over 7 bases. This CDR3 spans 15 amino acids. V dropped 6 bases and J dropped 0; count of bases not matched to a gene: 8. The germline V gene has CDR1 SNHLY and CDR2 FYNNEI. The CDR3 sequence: CASRPGEGSSYEQYF. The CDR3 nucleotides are TGTGCCAGCAGACCTGGGGAGGGGAGCTCCTACGAGCAGTACTTC. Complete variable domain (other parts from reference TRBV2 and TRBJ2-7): EPEVTQTPSHQVTQMGQEVILRCVPISNHLYFYWYRQILGQKVEFLVSFYNNEISEKSEIFDDQFSVERPDGSNFTLKIRSTKLEDSAMYFCASRPGEGSSYEQYFGPGTRLTVT.

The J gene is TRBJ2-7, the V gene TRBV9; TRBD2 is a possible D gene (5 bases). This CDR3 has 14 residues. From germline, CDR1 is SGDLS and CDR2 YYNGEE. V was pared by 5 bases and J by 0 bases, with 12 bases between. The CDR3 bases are TGTGCCAGCAGTAGAGGGCAAAGCTCCTACGAGCAGTACTTC. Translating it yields CASSRGQSSYEQYF.

In DNA form, the CDR3 reads TGTGCCAGCAGCTCTCGGCGGCTTGTAGGGTATACGCAGTATTTT. This gives the protein CASSSRRLVGYTQYF. This chain uses TRBV13 with TRBJ2-3; D remains ambiguous. The length of the CDR3 is 15 residues. The ends were cut back, 4 bases at V and 7 bases at J, with 18 bases in the middle. The germline gives CDR1 PRHDT, CDR2 FYEKMQ (reference sequence).